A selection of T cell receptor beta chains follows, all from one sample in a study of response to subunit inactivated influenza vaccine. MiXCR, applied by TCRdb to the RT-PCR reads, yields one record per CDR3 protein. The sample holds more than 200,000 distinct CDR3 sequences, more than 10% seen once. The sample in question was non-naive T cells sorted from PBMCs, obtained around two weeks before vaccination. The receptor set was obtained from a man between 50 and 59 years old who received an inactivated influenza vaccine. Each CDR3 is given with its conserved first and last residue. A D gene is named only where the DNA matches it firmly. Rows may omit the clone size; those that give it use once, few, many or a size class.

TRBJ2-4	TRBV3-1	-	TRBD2	CACSSLGLAGVVGNIQYF	TGTGCCTGCAGTTCCCTGGGACTAGCGGGAGTGGTGGGAAACATTCAGTACTTC
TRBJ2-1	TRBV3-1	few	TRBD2	CASSQRRLAPNEQFF	TGTGCCAGCAGCCAAAGGCGACTAGCCCCCAATGAGCAGTTCTTC
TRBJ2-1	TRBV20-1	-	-	CSARDWGGTYNEQFF	TGCAGTGCTAGAGATTGGGGCGGAACCTACAATGAGCAGTTCTTC
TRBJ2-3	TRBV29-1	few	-	CSAKQGGTSTDTQYF	TGCAGCGCCAAGCAAGGGGGGACAAGCACAGATACGCAGTATTTT
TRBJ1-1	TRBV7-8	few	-	CASSLGLGGSTEAFF	TGTGCCAGCAGCTTAGGGCTTGGAGGTAGCACTGAAGCTTTCTTT
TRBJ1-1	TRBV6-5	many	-	CASSYSPSQSEAFF	TGTGCCAGCAGTTACTCGCCCAGTCAATCTGAAGCTTTCTTT
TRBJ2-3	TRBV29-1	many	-	CSSGEDTQYF	TGCAGCTCAGGTGAAGATACGCAGTATTTT
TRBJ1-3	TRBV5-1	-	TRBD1	CASSLNGQVGNTIYF	TGCGCCAGCAGCTTAAACGGACAGGTTGGAAACACCATATATTTT
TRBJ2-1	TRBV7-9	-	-	CASSLVGRYNEQFF	TGTGCCAGCAGCTTAGTCGGCCGCTACAATGAGCAGTTCTTC
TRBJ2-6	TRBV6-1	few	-	CASSEPGTGANVLTF	TGTGCCAGCAGTGAACCGGGGACTGGGGCCAACGTCCTGACTTTC
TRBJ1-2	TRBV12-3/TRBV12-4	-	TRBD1	CAGSPGTGGSYGYIF	TGTGCCGGCAGCCCAGGGACAGGAGGCAGCTATGGCTACATCTTC
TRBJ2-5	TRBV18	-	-	CASSPAATAQETQYF	TGTGCCAGCTCACCAGCGGCCACAGCGCAAGAGACCCAGTACTTC
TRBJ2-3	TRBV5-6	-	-	CASGPAVADTQYF	TGTGCCAGCGGCCCCGCGGTGGCAGATACGCAGTATTTT
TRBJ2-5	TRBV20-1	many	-	CSASSQGNQGTQYF	TGCAGTGCTAGTAGTCAGGGGAATCAAGGGACCCAGTACTTC
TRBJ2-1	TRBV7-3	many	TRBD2	CASSPNPGPSGSLYEQFF	TGTGCCAGCAGCCCTAACCCGGGTCCTAGCGGGAGTTTGTATGAGCAGTTCTTC
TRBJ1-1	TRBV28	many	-	CASSLGVAEAFF	TGTGCCAGCAGTCTGGGGGTGGCTGAAGCTTTCTTT
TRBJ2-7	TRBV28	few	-	CASRNTGTYEQYF	TGTGCCAGCAGGAACACAGGGACATACGAGCAGTACTTC
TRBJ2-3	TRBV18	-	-	CASSPPVGPEGTQYF	TGTGCCAGCTCACCACCGGTGGGGCCTGAGGGTACGCAGTATTTT
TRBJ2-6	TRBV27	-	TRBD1	CASSDRGGANVLTF	TGTGCCAGCAGTGACAGGGGAGGGGCCAACGTCCTGACTTTC
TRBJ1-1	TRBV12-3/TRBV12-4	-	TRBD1	CASSLNRDSTEAFF	TGTGCCAGCAGTCTCAACCGGGACAGCACTGAAGCTTTCTTT
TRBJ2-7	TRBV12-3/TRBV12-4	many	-	CASNFGSSSYEQYF	TGTGCCAGCAACTTTGGGTCGAGCTCCTACGAGCAGTACTTC
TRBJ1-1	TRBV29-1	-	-	CSVGGGGITEAFF	TGCAGCGTTGGGGGTGGGGGGATAACTGAAGCTTTCTTT
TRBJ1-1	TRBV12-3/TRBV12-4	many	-	CASSFKSRTEAFF	TGTGCCAGCAGTTTCAAGAGCCGGACTGAAGCTTTCTTT
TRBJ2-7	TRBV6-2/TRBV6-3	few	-	CASTPNRLDESYEQYF	TGTGCCAGCACCCCCAACAGGCTGGACGAGTCCTACGAGCAGTACTTC
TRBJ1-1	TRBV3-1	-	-	CASSHHQGDTEAFF	TGTGCCAGCAGCCACCATCAAGGGGACACTGAAGCTTTCTTT
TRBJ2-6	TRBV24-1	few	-	CATDGTGPRSSGANVLTF	TGTGCCACCGATGGAACCGGGCCGCGAAGCTCTGGGGCCAACGTCCTGACTTTC
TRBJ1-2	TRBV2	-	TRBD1	CASSLQGVGGYTF	TGTGCCAGCAGCCTACAGGGGGTGGGCGGCTACACCTTC
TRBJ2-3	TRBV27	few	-	CASCRLSADTQYF	TGTGCCAGCTGTCGGCTATCGGCAGATACGCAGTATTTT
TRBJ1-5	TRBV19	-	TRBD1	CASTPGPTGGNQPQHF	TGTGCCAGTACCCCGGGACCTACAGGGGGTAATCAGCCCCAGCATTTT
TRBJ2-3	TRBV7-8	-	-	CASSLSPQYF	TGTGCCAGCAGCTTAAGCCCGCAGTATTTT
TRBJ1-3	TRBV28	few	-	CASSREQFSGNTIYF	TGTGCCAGCAGCCGAGAGCAGTTCTCTGGAAACACCATATATTTT
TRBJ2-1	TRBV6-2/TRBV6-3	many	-	CASSPQLGNTEQFF	TGTGCCAGCAGCCCCCAACTCGGAAATACTGAGCAGTTCTTC
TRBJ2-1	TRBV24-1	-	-	CATSDLYSSSYNEQFF	TGTGCCACCAGTGATTTGTATTCGAGCTCCTACAATGAGCAGTTCTTC